This T cell receptor (beta chain) emerged from a study of blood T cell repertoires in COVID-19. About the study: Italy, Spain and the United States were the sources of the convalescent and acute COVID-19 samples.

As regards this clone: Germline and junction disagree at one end, which may indicate a read error.

Assignments of participants to cohorts depended upon their own reported clinical history. The CDR3 has 16 amino acids. Germline assignment: CDR1 LNHDA and CDR2 SQIVND (reference sequence). The authors' processing: Cell counts per sample came from amplifying reference gene primers. The protocol was immunoSEQ multiplex PCR, while the TCRdb copy is restricted to in-frame clones and leaves out a portion. V, J and clone size are those of that table, while D and trimming were read from the DNA. The sample consists of 200,000 to 300,000 clones, 70% to 90% of them appearing once. The source is a woman aged 40 to 50 with acute COVID-19. Sequencing was carried out using PBMCs or T cells enriched from blood (not recorded which). The V and J genes are TRBV19 and TRBJ1-6, with 11 bases aligning to TRBD1. The CDR3 region has the DNA TGTGCCAGTCGTATGGACAGGGGGCCTTATAATTCACCCCTCCACTTT. Its translation: CASRMDRGPYNSPLHF.